A selection of T cell receptor beta chains follows, all from one sample in a study of T-cell memory formation after mild COVID-19. MiXCR, applied by TCRdb to the 5' RACE reads, yields one record per CDR3 protein. The repertoire has more than 250,000 distinct CDR3 sequences, roughly a sixth of them found once; the top ten carry around a fifth. Sequenced sample: PBMCs or a T cell subset sorted from them (not recorded which). These TCRs come from a man younger than 30 who had mild COVID-19 (a few samples of this study predate the infection). Cell type and time point are not known. Each CDR3 is given with its conserved first and last residue. A D gene is named only where the DNA matches it firmly. The listing skips clone size in some rows; elsewhere it reads once, few, many or a size class.

CDR3nt: TGTGCCAGCACCCAATTACAGGGGGCTAACTCACCCCTCCACTTT
CDR3aa: CASTQLQGANSPLHF
abundance: many
j_gene: TRBJ1-6
d_gene: TRBD1
v_gene: TRBV7-2

CDR3nt: TGTGCCAGCAGTTATCAGACGGGTGAGCAGTTCTTC
CDR3aa: CASSYQTGEQFF
abundance: few
j_gene: TRBJ2-1
d_gene: .
v_gene: TRBV6-6

CDR3nt: TGTGCCAGCAGCTTTCCCGCCACGAACACCGGGGAGCTGTTTTTT
CDR3aa: CASSFPATNTGELFF
abundance: .
j_gene: TRBJ2-2
d_gene: .
v_gene: TRBV7-2

CDR3nt: TGTGCCAGCACCTGGGACCTCAACACTGAAGCTTTCTTT
CDR3aa: CASTWDLNTEAFF
abundance: .
j_gene: TRBJ1-1
d_gene: .
v_gene: TRBV11-2

CDR3nt: TGTGCCAGCAGTTCCACAGGGACCCATGGCTACACCTTC
CDR3aa: CASSSTGTHGYTF
abundance: few
j_gene: TRBJ1-2
d_gene: .
v_gene: TRBV27

CDR3nt: TGTGCCAGCAGTTACTCGTCCCGGGGGTACCACGAGCAGTACTTC
CDR3aa: CASSYSSRGYHEQYF
abundance: .
j_gene: TRBJ2-7
d_gene: .
v_gene: TRBV6-5

CDR3nt: TGCGCCAGCAGCTTGGGTGGGACTGCGTCCTACGAGCAGTACTTC
CDR3aa: CASSLGGTASYEQYF
abundance: few
j_gene: TRBJ2-7
d_gene: .
v_gene: TRBV5-1

CDR3nt: TGCGCCAGCACCAGACGGGGGGGCCGGGAGGAGACCCAGTACTTC
CDR3aa: CASTRRGGREETQYF
abundance: few
j_gene: TRBJ2-5
d_gene: TRBD2
v_gene: TRBV5-1

CDR3nt: TGTGCCAGCAGCTTAGTTGGTAGCGGGGGGTCAGAGACCCAGTACTTC
CDR3aa: CASSLVGSGGSETQYF
abundance: few
j_gene: TRBJ2-5
d_gene: TRBD2
v_gene: TRBV7-6

CDR3nt: TGTGCCAGCTCACCCCAGAACGGGAACACTGAAGCTTTCTTT
CDR3aa: CASSPQNGNTEAFF
abundance: few
j_gene: TRBJ1-1
d_gene: .
v_gene: TRBV18

CDR3nt: TGTGCCAGCACCAGGGACGGGCGAGAGACCCAGTACTTC
CDR3aa: CASTRDGRETQYF
abundance: few
j_gene: TRBJ2-5
d_gene: .
v_gene: TRBV12-3/TRBV12-4

CDR3nt: TGTGCCAGCAGCTTGGATCCATCGGGCAATCAGCCCCAGCATTTT
CDR3aa: CASSLDPSGNQPQHF
abundance: .
j_gene: TRBJ1-5
d_gene: .
v_gene: TRBV5-7

CDR3nt: TGTGCCACTTCTCAGGGGGCAACAGATACGCAGTATTTT
CDR3aa: CATSQGATDTQYF
abundance: .
j_gene: TRBJ2-3
d_gene: TRBD1
v_gene: TRBV7-3

CDR3nt: TGTGCCAGCAGCGTAGCGGGGGTCTTTACTGAAGCTTTCTTT
CDR3aa: CASSVAGVFTEAFF
abundance: .
j_gene: TRBJ1-1
d_gene: .
v_gene: TRBV9

CDR3nt: TGTGCCAGCAATCCGGGACAGACGAAAGTCACCATATATTTT
CDR3aa: CASNPGQTKVTIYF
abundance: few
j_gene: TRBJ1-3
d_gene: TRBD1
v_gene: TRBV28

CDR3nt: TGTGCCAGCGGATCCGGGACGCGAAATTCACCCCTCCACTTT
CDR3aa: CASGSGTRNSPLHF
abundance: few
j_gene: TRBJ1-6
d_gene: .
v_gene: TRBV7-9

CDR3nt: TGTGCCAGCAGTTTACGGGGGTACGGGAATGAGCAGTTCTTC
CDR3aa: CASSLRGYGNEQFF
abundance: few
j_gene: TRBJ2-1
d_gene: .
v_gene: TRBV12-3/TRBV12-4

CDR3nt: TGTGCCAGCAGCTTGGTCCAGGGGAACTATGGCTACACCTTC
CDR3aa: CASSLVQGNYGYTF
abundance: few
j_gene: TRBJ1-2
d_gene: .
v_gene: TRBV5-6

CDR3nt: TGTGCCAGCCGGCGACGTGAGCAGTTCTTC
CDR3aa: CASRRREQFF
abundance: .
j_gene: TRBJ2-1
d_gene: .
v_gene: TRBV2

CDR3nt: TGCGCCAGCAGCCCCCCCGGGGTGGGGGATGAGCAGTTCTTC
CDR3aa: CASSPPGVGDEQFF
abundance: .
j_gene: TRBJ2-1
d_gene: .
v_gene: TRBV5-1

CDR3nt: TGTGCCAGCAGCTCCGGGACTAGCGACTACAATGAGCAGTTCTTC
CDR3aa: CASSSGTSDYNEQFF
abundance: many
j_gene: TRBJ2-1
d_gene: TRBD2
v_gene: TRBV7-9

CDR3nt: TGTGCCAGCGGCAACAGGGGCCGGGGGACCGGGGAGCTGTTTTTT
CDR3aa: CASGNRGRGTGELFF
abundance: few
j_gene: TRBJ2-2
d_gene: .
v_gene: TRBV21-1

CDR3nt: TGTGCCAGCAGCCGTGGACCTTTCTATGGCTACACCTTC
CDR3aa: CASSRGPFYGYTF
abundance: once
j_gene: TRBJ1-2
d_gene: .
v_gene: TRBV7-6

CDR3nt: TGTGCCAGCAGTTACTCGACGCTAGATACGCAGTATTTT
CDR3aa: CASSYSTLDTQYF
abundance: .
j_gene: TRBJ2-3
d_gene: .
v_gene: TRBV6-5

CDR3nt: TGTGCCAGCAGTCCGTACCATGGGGCAGATACGCAGTATTTT
CDR3aa: CASSPYHGADTQYF
abundance: .
j_gene: TRBJ2-3
d_gene: .
v_gene: TRBV12-3/TRBV12-4

CDR3nt: TGTGCCAGCAGTTTTCCAGGGCGGTATGGCTACACCTTC
CDR3aa: CASSFPGRYGYTF
abundance: .
j_gene: TRBJ1-2
d_gene: .
v_gene: TRBV28

CDR3nt: TGTGCCAGCAGCTTGGTTGTCCAGACCGCTAGCACAGATACGCAGTATTTT
CDR3aa: CASSLVVQTASTDTQYF
abundance: .
j_gene: TRBJ2-3
d_gene: .
v_gene: TRBV5-5

CDR3nt: TGCAGTGCTAGAGCTTCCGATTCACCCCTCCACTTT
CDR3aa: CSARASDSPLHF
abundance: .
j_gene: TRBJ1-6
d_gene: .
v_gene: TRBV20-1

CDR3nt: TGTGCCAGCAGCCAAGGAGGGGATACCCTCCACTTT
CDR3aa: CASSQGGDTLHF
abundance: few
j_gene: TRBJ1-6
d_gene: .
v_gene: TRBV14

CDR3nt: TGTGCCACCGCTTTCGGGTATAGCAATCAGCCCCAGCATTTT
CDR3aa: CATAFGYSNQPQHF
abundance: .
j_gene: TRBJ1-5
d_gene: .
v_gene: TRBV10-3

CDR3nt: TGCGCCAGCAGCCAAGATCGATTAGCAGGACCTACACTATTTTATGGCTACACCTTC
CDR3aa: CASSQDRLAGPTLFYGYTF
abundance: .
j_gene: TRBJ1-2
d_gene: .
v_gene: TRBV4-3

CDR3nt: TGTGCCAGCAGTTTTAGGAGGATTACAGATACGCAGTATTTT
CDR3aa: CASSFRRITDTQYF
abundance: .
j_gene: TRBJ2-3
d_gene: .
v_gene: TRBV28

CDR3nt: TGTGCCAGCAGTTACTCCTGGGGCTACACCTTC
CDR3aa: CASSYSWGYTF
abundance: .
j_gene: TRBJ1-2
d_gene: .
v_gene: TRBV6-6

CDR3nt: TGCGCCAGCAGCCAGATAAACCGGGACAGGGCTGAAGCTTTCTTT
CDR3aa: CASSQINRDRAEAFF
abundance: .
j_gene: TRBJ1-1
d_gene: TRBD1
v_gene: TRBV4-3

CDR3nt: TGCGCCAGCAGCCAAGATTGGGCAGGGAAACCCTACGAGCAGTACTTC
CDR3aa: CASSQDWAGKPYEQYF
abundance: .
j_gene: TRBJ2-7
d_gene: .
v_gene: TRBV4-3

CDR3nt: TGTGCCAGCAGTTTCCAGAGGGGCGTAGATGGCTACACCTTC
CDR3aa: CASSFQRGVDGYTF
abundance: .
j_gene: TRBJ1-2
d_gene: .
v_gene: TRBV12-3/TRBV12-4

CDR3nt: TGTGCCAGCAGCTCCTCACCCCCCGGGAGTCCAGCTTTCTTT
CDR3aa: CASSSSPPGSPAFF
abundance: .
j_gene: TRBJ1-1
d_gene: .
v_gene: TRBV5-5

CDR3nt: TGTGCCAGCAGCCCGAGGGTCGGACGGTTAACTGGAAACACCATATATTTT
CDR3aa: CASSPRVGRLTGNTIYF
abundance: .
j_gene: TRBJ1-3
d_gene: .
v_gene: TRBV7-9

CDR3nt: TGTGCCAGCAGCCCCATCGGGGACCCTAAAAATTGGGGTACGCAGTATTTT
CDR3aa: CASSPIGDPKNWGTQYF
abundance: few
j_gene: TRBJ2-3
d_gene: .
v_gene: TRBV11-2

CDR3nt: TGTGCCAGCACCCCCCCAGGTTCGGGTCAGCCCCAGCATTTT
CDR3aa: CASTPPGSGQPQHF
abundance: few
j_gene: TRBJ1-5
d_gene: .
v_gene: TRBV6-5

CDR3nt: TGCAGTGCTAGGCCTTACACGGGACAGGCGGTTCAGTACTTC
CDR3aa: CSARPYTGQAVQYF
abundance: few
j_gene: TRBJ2-4
d_gene: TRBD1
v_gene: TRBV20-1

CDR3nt: TGTGCCTTGTCCATAGCCCACCTTAATGAGCAGTTCTTC
CDR3aa: CALSIAHLNEQFF
abundance: .
j_gene: TRBJ2-1
d_gene: .
v_gene: TRBV30

CDR3nt: TGTGCCAGTGGACAGCCTAATGAAAAACTGTTTTTT
CDR3aa: CASGQPNEKLFF
abundance: few
j_gene: TRBJ1-4
d_gene: .
v_gene: TRBV7-2

CDR3nt: TGCAGCGTTCTCCAGGGGGCACAAGAGACCCAGTACTTC
CDR3aa: CSVLQGAQETQYF
abundance: few
j_gene: TRBJ2-5
d_gene: TRBD1
v_gene: TRBV29-1

CDR3nt: TGTGCCAGCAGCTTAGGGCCGGGGGACTCCTACAATGAGCAGTTCTTC
CDR3aa: CASSLGPGDSYNEQFF
abundance: many
j_gene: TRBJ2-1
d_gene: .
v_gene: TRBV7-2